These 31 T cell receptor beta chains were all obtained from the same sample, sequenced in a study of blood T cell repertoires in COVID-19. The data were produced by immunoSEQ multiplex PCR, yet TCRdb's version contains in-frame clones alone and is incomplete. The sample lists about 70,000 clones, roughly 91% occurring once. The sample was peripheral blood. These receptors were taken from a woman under 30 with acute or convalescent COVID-19.

The chain combines TRBV5-5 with TRBJ2-7; 8 bases fit TRBD2. With 2 bases clipped from V and 5 bases from J, the junction kept 9 bases outside the gene matches. The CDR3 length is 15 residues. Germline V gives CDR1 SGHKS, CDR2 YYEKEE (reference sequence). For the CDR3, the DNA is TGTGCCAGCAGCTTCCACGGGAGGGCCAGGGACGAGCAGTACTTC. Translated: CASSFHGRARDEQYF.

The chain combines TRBV19 with TRBJ1-1; 8 nucleotides line up with TRBD1. J was trimmed by 1 base and V by 7 bases; bases with no gene match: 8. The CDR3 covers 15 residues. The germline CDR1 and CDR2 sequences are LNHDA and SQIVND (reference sequence). In DNA form, the CDR3 reads TGTGCCAGTAACATGGGCGGACAGGGGAACACTGAAGCTTTCTTT. Its protein is CASNMGGQGNTEAFF.

This clone showed up just once. This chain uses TRBV6-5 with TRBJ1-6, with D perhaps matching TRBD1 (5 bases). The V end was cut by 7 bases, the J end by 8 bases, with 9 bases between. The CDR3 extends over 12 amino acids. Per germline, CDR1 MNHEY and CDR2 SVGAGI. CDR3 sequence (DNA): TGTGCCAGCAAGGGAGGGGATTCACCCCTCCACTTT. Its protein is CASKGGDSPLHF.

This sequence joins TRBV5-4 and TRBJ2-1; D perhaps matches TRBD1 (6 bases). Trimming removed 3 bases at V and 11 bases at J, with 21 bases between. The CDR3 contains 15 residues. CDR1 and CDR2 from the germline V gene are SGHNT and YYREEE (reference sequence). DNA for the CDR3: TGTGCCAGCAGCTCCGGACAGAATGTGGGGCGCAAGCAGTTCTTC. Protein sequence: CASSSGQNVGRKQFF.

This chain uses TRBV28 with TRBJ2-1; D might be TRBD2 (7 bases). Per germline, CDR1 MDHEN and CDR2 SYDVKM. This CDR3 region has 15 residues. The V gene lost 6 bases and the J gene lost 8 bases, with 20 bases spanning the gap. The CDR3 DNA reads TGTGCCAGCAGGAAGAACCCGGGGGGCCGGGATGAGCAGTTCTTC. Its translation: CASRKNPGGRDEQFF.

This chain joins TRBV18 and TRBJ2-7, with D possibly TRBD1 on 5 matching bases. Germline assignment: CDR1 KGHSH and CDR2 LQKENI. Trimming cost V 5 bases and J 0 bases, with 14 bases left between them. CDR3 length: 15 residues. In nucleotides, the CDR3 is TGTGCCAGCTCAAGCCCGCAGGGTCACTCCTACGAGCAGTACTTC. Amino acids: CASSSPQGHSYEQYF.

The chain carries TRBV29-1 and TRBJ1-2, with 9 bases aligning to TRBD1. The germline V gene has CDR1 SQVTM and CDR2 ANQGSEA. The V segment lost 2 bases and the J segment 4 bases; nucleotides outside the gene matches: 5. This CDR3 spans 14 amino acids. The CDR3 nucleotides are TGCAGCGTTGAAAAATGGACAGGGGTCTATGGCTACACCTTC. Protein sequence: CSVEKWTGVYGYTF.

The CDR3 is CASSDLDRNQPQHF. The CDR3 bases are TGTGCCAGCAGTGACCTCGACAGGAATCAGCCCCAGCATTTT. The V gene is TRBV2, the J gene TRBJ1-5, with D tentatively TRBD1 (6 bases). Trimming took 3 bases from V and 4 from J, leaving 10 bases between them. Germline V CDR1 and CDR2: SNHLY, FYNNEI. The CDR3 is 14 amino acids.

V gene TRBV2 combines with J gene TRBJ1-1; 7 bases are shared with TRBD1. V gave up 1 base and J gave up 3 bases; unmatched junction bases: 5. There are 15 residues in the CDR3. In germline, CDR1 is SNHLY, CDR2 FYNNEI. In nucleotides, the CDR3 is TGTGCCAGCAGTGAAGAGGGGGCAGGGTACACTGAAGCTTTCTTT. This sequence encodes CASSEEGAGYTEAFF.

The chain carries TRBV11-2 and TRBJ1-1, with 9 bases identical to TRBD1. V lost 5 bases to trimming and J lost 5 bases; unmatched junction nucleotides: 9. Germline values: CDR1 SGHAT, CDR2 FQNNGV. The CDR3 is 15 residues long. The CDR3 region is CASSPSQQGATEAFF. In DNA, the CDR3 is TGTGCCAGCAGCCCCAGCCAACAGGGGGCAACTGAAGCTTTCTTT.

The rearrangement joins TRBV7-9 to TRBJ2-3; TRBD1 aligns across 9 bases. The CDR3 consists of 15 residues. V shed 2 bases, J shed 3 bases, and the junction held 3 bases outside the gene matches. CDR1 and CDR2 (germline): SEHNR, FQNEAQ (reference sequence). The CDR3 sequence: CASSLMGQGTDTQYF. The CDR3 DNA sequence: TGTGCCAGCAGCTTAATGGGACAGGGAACAGATACGCAGTATTTT.

This clone was seen a handful of times. This chain uses TRBV27 with TRBJ1-1; 7 positions agree with TRBD1. After removal of 0 bases from V and 5 bases from J, the junction contained 6 bases not matched to a gene. The V gene's germline CDR1 is MNHEY and CDR2 SMNVEV (reference sequence). The length of the CDR3 is 15 residues. The CDR3: CASSLSAGGDTEAFF. CDR3 DNA: TGTGCCAGCAGTTTATCGGCAGGGGGAGATACTGAAGCTTTCTTT.

CDR3 nucleotide sequence: TGTGCCAGCAGTTCCAGTAGGGGGATAAACACCATATATTTT. It is translated as CASSSSRGINTIYF. The chain recombines TRBV28 with TRBJ1-3; D is possibly TRBD1 (6 bases). Germline V lookup: CDR1 MDHEN, CDR2 SYDVKM. The germline V and J ends were trimmed by 4 bases and 6 bases, with 13 bases remaining between them. The CDR3 runs 14 residues. Full variable domain (missing parts from reference TRBV28 and TRBJ1-3): DVKVTQSSRYLVKRTGEKVFLECVQDMDHENMFWYRQDPGLGLRLIYFSYDVKMKEKGDIPEGYSVSREKKERFSLILESASTNQTSMYLCASSSSRGINTIYFGEGSWLTVV.

There are a few counts of this clone. This chain joins TRBV5-6 and TRBJ2-1; D is possibly TRBD2 (6 bases). There are 15 residues in the CDR3. CDR1 and CDR2 from the germline V gene are SGHDT and YYEEEE. Trimming took off 4 bases at V and 0 bases at J, with 11 bases between the two ends. This chain's CDR3 is CASSIGTYSYNEQFF. CDR3 sequence (DNA): TGTGCCAGCAGCATAGGGACTTACTCCTACAATGAGCAGTTCTTC.

The V gene is TRBV9, the J gene TRBJ2-7, with D perhaps TRBD1 (6 bases). Trimming cost V 4 bases and J 5 bases, with 19 bases left between them. Germline-derived CDR1 and CDR2 are SGDLS and YYNGEE. The length of the CDR3 is 15 residues. Here the CDR3 reads CASSPHREEIDEQYF. The CDR3 DNA follows: TGTGCCAGCAGCCCCCACAGGGAAGAGATCGACGAGCAGTACTTC.

J is TRBJ2-3 and V is TRBV19; 8 bases are a match to TRBD2. V was pared by 2 bases and J by 1 base, with 2 bases of the junction left unmatched. The CDR3 spans 15 residues. Germline V gene sequence: CDR1 LNHDA, CDR2 SQIVND (reference sequence). The chain's CDR3 is CASSILGGGTDTQYF. The CDR3 DNA sequence: TGTGCCAGTAGTATACTCGGGGGGGGCACAGATACGCAGTATTTT.

This sequence joins TRBV7-2 and TRBJ1-2; TRBD1 might be the D (6 bases). V lost 2 bases and J lost 2, with 6 bases in between. The CDR3 spans 13 residues. Germline CDR1 SGHTA, CDR2 FQGNSA. The CDR3 reads CASSLQGNYGYTF. The CDR3 nucleotides read TGTGCCAGCAGCTTACAGGGGAACTATGGCTACACCTTC.

The chain has TRBV6-2 or TRBV6-3 and TRBJ1-1; maybe TRBD1 (6 bases). Trimming stripped 5 bases from V and 12 bases from J, with 19 bases between. The CDR3 contains 13 residues. The germline CDR1 and CDR2 sequences are MNHEY and SVGEGT. This CDR3 reads CASSLPYRVGTFF. For the CDR3, the DNA is TGTGCCAGCAGTCTCCCGTACAGGGTCGGTACTTTCTTT.

V gene TRBV28 combines with J gene TRBJ2-3; D is uncertain. V was shortened by 7 bases and J by 6 bases, with 8 bases between the two germline ends. Looked up from germline, CDR1 is MDHEN and CDR2 is SYDVKM. CDR3 length: 11 amino acids. CDR3 region: CASIKRDTQYF. For the CDR3, the DNA is TGTGCCAGCATCAAGAGGGATACGCAGTATTTT.

V is TRBV7-9 and J is TRBJ1-1, with 11 bases matching TRBD1. Germline V CDR1 and CDR2: SEHNR, FQNEAQ (reference sequence). After removal of 4 bases from V and 5 bases from J, the junction contained 6 bases not matched to a gene. CDR3 length: 15 amino acids. CDR3 DNA: TGTGCCAGCAGCTCCGGACAGGGGGCGCGGACTGAAGCTTTCTTT. Translated: CASSSGQGARTEAFF.

J is TRBJ1-3 and V is TRBV6-1, with 9 bases lining up with TRBD1. The V segment lost 2 bases and the J segment 2 bases; nucleotides outside the gene matches: 13. Germline CDR1 reads MNHNS; CDR2 reads SASEGT. CDR3 length: 19 amino acids. CDR3 DNA sequence: TGTGCCAGCAGTGAATTCCTGGCGGGACAGGGCCGAACTGGAAACACCATATATTTT. Translated, it gives CASSEFLAGQGRTGNTIYF.

The chain carries TRBV28 and TRBJ1-4; 8 positions agree with TRBD1. This CDR3 comprises 15 residues. Trimming at V came to 6 bases and at J to 7 bases, leaving 10 bases not matched to a gene. Germline CDR1 MDHEN, CDR2 SYDVKM. The CDR3 loop is CASRPRQGLGEKLFF. The CDR3 DNA reads as TGTGCCAGCAGGCCGCGACAGGGGCTTGGTGAAAAACTGTTTTTT.

The chain recombines TRBV13 with TRBJ1-2; tentative D call: TRBD1 (5 bases). Per the germline V gene, CDR1 is PRHDT and CDR2 is FYEKMQ (reference sequence). V lost 0 bases, J lost 10 bases, and 12 bases lay in between. This CDR3 spans 13 amino acids. CDR3 sequence: CASSLGRGFDYTF. The DNA for the CDR3 is TGTGCCAGCAGCTTAGGACGGGGGTTTGACTACACCTTC.

The rearrangement links TRBV4-1 to TRBJ2-7, with D tentatively TRBD1 (6 bases). From germline, CDR1 is MGHRA and CDR2 YSYEKL. Trimming removed 0 bases from V and 6 bases from J, with 12 bases in between. The CDR3 totals 14 residues. The CDR3 DNA reads as TGCGCCAGCAGCCAAGACCCAGGGGAGAGCGAGCAGTACTTC. This encodes CASSQDPGESEQYF.

The V call is TRBV4-1, the J call TRBJ1-2, with 7 bases aligning to TRBD1. Trimming at V came to 3 bases and at J to 4 bases, leaving 8 bases not matched to a gene. Germline V CDR1 and CDR2: MGHRA, YSYEKL. The length of the CDR3 is 15 residues. CDR3 in amino acids: CASSQGYRGSYGYTF. The CDR3 DNA is TGCGCCAGCAGCCAGGGCTACAGGGGAAGCTATGGCTACACCTTC.

The chain couples TRBV3-1 (or the pseudogene TRBV3-2) to TRBJ2-6; 9 nucleotides match TRBD2. CDR3 length equals 18 residues. V lost 4 bases, J lost 1 base, and 8 bases stayed unmatched. The germline V gene has CDR1 LGHDT and CDR2 YNNKEL (reference sequence). In DNA, the CDR3 is TGTGCCAGCAGCCTGTTAGCGGGAGTGGGGTCTGGGGCCAACGTCCTGACTTTC. This gives the protein CASSLLAGVGSGANVLTF.

The sample holds one count of this clone. This chain uses TRBV3-1 (or the pseudogene TRBV3-2) with TRBJ2-1; 11 bases line up with TRBD2. Germline CDR1 is LGHDT and CDR2 is YNNKEL (reference sequence). The CDR3 length is 14 residues. The V gene end was trimmed by 11 bases and the J gene end by 2 bases; junction bases not matched to a gene: 5. The DNA for the CDR3 is TGTGCCGGGTCTAGCGGGAGGACCTACAATGAGCAGTTCTTC. The encoded protein is CAGSSGRTYNEQFF.

V and J are TRBV6-6 and TRBJ1-3, with a weak D call TRBD1 (6 bases). CDR3 length: 15 residues. Germline CDR1 is MNHNY and CDR2 is SVGAGI (reference sequence). Trimming left V 1 base short and J 4 bases short, with 11 bases between. This CDR3 reads CASSYLTGSGNTIYF. The CDR3 coding sequence is TGTGCCAGCAGTTACTTAACAGGGAGCGGAAACACCATATATTTT.

The chain joins TRBV19 to TRBJ1-2, with 9 nucleotides matching TRBD1. Germline loops: CDR1 LNHDA, CDR2 SQIVND (reference sequence). Losses at the gene ends were 5 bases for V and 2 bases for J; bases not matched to a gene: 6. This CDR3 spans 15 amino acids. The CDR3 DNA sequence: TGTGCCAGTAGTCCCGGGACAGGGCGAAACTATGGCTACACCTTC. It codes for CASSPGTGRNYGYTF. The full variable domain, completed using reference TRBV19 and TRBJ1-2, is DGGITQSPKYLFRKEGQNVTLSCEQNLNHDAMYWYRQDPGQGLRLIYYSQIVNDFQKGDIAEGYSVSREKKESFPLTVTSAQKNPTAFYLCASSPGTGRNYGYTFGSGTRLTVV.

This clone has a handful of counts. The rearrangement uses TRBV30 and TRBJ1-5; TRBD1 aligns across 7 bases. V trimming: 1 base; J trimming: 4 bases; junction bases outside the gene matches: 7. Germline V CDR1 and CDR2: GTSNPN, SVGIG (reference sequence). The CDR3 sequence is 15 residues long. The CDR3 protein is CAWSALGQENQPQHF. CDR3 DNA sequence: TGTGCCTGGAGTGCACTAGGACAGGAAAATCAGCCCCAGCATTTT.

The chain links TRBV30 to TRBJ1-1, with 10 bases aligning to TRBD1. V lost 4 bases to trimming and J lost 5 bases; unmatched junction nucleotides: 10. CDR1 and CDR2 from the germline V gene are GTSNPN and SVGIG (reference sequence). The CDR3 length is 15 residues. CDR3 sequence: CAWIPRQGAMTEAFF. The CDR3 region has the DNA TGTGCCTGGATTCCAAGACAGGGGGCGATGACTGAAGCTTTCTTT.